This T cell receptor (beta chain) was sequenced during a study of blood T cells in healthy people across ages. This clonotype was counted between two and nine times. The second PCR ran roughly 6 to 11 cycles with a sample-barcoded 5' primer and J-beta primers. TCRdb independently ran MiXCR on the 5' RACE reads; one entry per CDR3 protein. The sample lists fewer than 650,000 distinct CDR3 sequences; about 25% were seen once. Germline V gives CDR1 SEHNR, CDR2 FQNEAQ (reference sequence). This CDR3 is built from 11 residues. V lost 8 bases, J lost 5 bases, and 6 bases lay in between. These sequences were also reported in another study, on T cells of mothers and their children.

This chain uses TRBV7-9 with TRBJ1-4; D unclear. The receptor was isolated from a boy aged 2 to 10 in good health. The sample was blood. CDR3 loop: CASGTNEKLFF. CDR3 bases: TGTGCCAGCGGAACAAATGAAAAACTGTTTTTT.